A single sample gave rise to the 25 T cell receptor beta chains below, sequenced in a study of T cells expressing NK-cell markers. From its re-call of the 5' RACE reads, TCRdb lists each CDR3 protein once, without DNA. The listing contains some 340,000 distinct CDR3 sequences. The sequencing sample was made of blood T cells: a sorted CD56 or NKG2C T cell subset, CD4+ or CD8+ T cells, or bulk PBMC T cells (not recorded which). Source of these receptors: a man aged 18-75 years in good health.

The genes are TRBV15 and TRBJ1-5. The germline V gene has CDR1 LNHNV and CDR2 YYDKDF (reference sequence). This CDR3 is 13 amino acids long. The CDR3 spells CATSSHRNQPQHF.

The genes are TRBV6-1 and TRBJ2-7; absent DNA, TCRdb's TRBD2 call cannot be checked. This CDR3 has 15 amino acids. The V gene's germline CDR1 is MNHNS and CDR2 SASEGT. The CDR3 is CASSHKAGDSYEQYF.

The V and J genes are TRBV5-1 and TRBJ2-7; the D call from TCRdb, TRBD1, cannot be confirmed without DNA. Germline CDR1 reads SGHRS; CDR2 reads YFSETQ. This CDR3 has 18 amino acids. The CDR3 protein is CASSLIRDRKFLSYEQYF.

The chain couples TRBV6-2 or TRBV6-3 to TRBJ2-7; no DNA is available, so the TRBD1 call from TCRdb remains unchecked. Per the germline V gene, CDR1 is MNHEY and CDR2 is SVGEGT. This CDR3 contains 15 residues. The CDR3 protein is CASSRIDRDSYEQYF.

The rearrangement uses TRBV7-6 and TRBJ1-2; absent DNA, TCRdb's TRBD1 call cannot be checked. The CDR3 loop spans 16 amino acids. CDR1 and CDR2 (germline): SGHVS, FNYEAQ. Here the CDR3 reads CASSHYTHRGLEGYTF.

This CDR3 reads CASSFVGGHEKLFF. The J gene is TRBJ1-4, the V gene TRBV25-1; the TRBD1 assignment by TCRdb is unverifiable without DNA. Germline CDR1 MGHDK, CDR2 SYGVNS. This CDR3 region has 14 residues.

The chain carries TRBV5-1 and TRBJ2-3. Germline lookup yields CDR1 SGHRS and CDR2 YFSETQ. The CDR3 is 15 residues long. CDR3 sequence: CASSSEFSPTDTQYF.

This chain uses TRBV12-3 or TRBV12-4 with TRBJ1-4. There are 14 residues in the CDR3. This CDR3 reads CASSLAQKRGKLFF.

This chain's CDR3 is CASSEAHPTQYF. This rearrangement joins TRBV6-1 to TRBJ2-3. The V gene's germline CDR1 is MNHNS and CDR2 SASEGT. CDR3 length: 12 residues.

CDR3 region: CARVTGVGNQPQHF. The chain has TRBV28 and TRBJ1-5; TCRdb names TRBD1, which stays unverified in the absence of DNA. Looked up from germline, CDR1 is MDHEN and CDR2 is SYDVKM. The CDR3 totals 14 residues.

This chain links TRBV5-6 with TRBJ2-5; the D call from TCRdb, TRBD2, cannot be confirmed without DNA. Germline-derived CDR1 and CDR2 are SGHDT and YYEEEE. CDR3 length: 14 residues. CDR3 in amino acids: CASSTAGTKETQYF.

This chain joins TRBV20-1 and TRBJ2-3; TCRdb picks TRBD1, but there is no DNA to check that call. This CDR3 is built from 15 residues. Germline CDR1 and CDR2: DFQATT and SNEGSKA (reference sequence). CDR3 sequence: CSASLRQGAFDTQYF.

This chain links TRBV12-3 or TRBV12-4 with TRBJ2-5; checking the TCRdb D call of TRBD1 is not possible without DNA. The CDR3 runs 15 residues. CDR3 sequence reads: CASSLAGQRGETQYF.

The V and J genes are TRBV7-8 and TRBJ2-5. Germline CDR1 is SGHVS and CDR2 is FQNEAQ. The CDR3 has 13 amino acids. The CDR3 reads CASSRNRRETQYF.

The chain recombines TRBV20-1 with TRBJ1-2. This CDR3 has 11 residues. From germline, CDR1 is DFQATT and CDR2 SNEGSKA (reference sequence). The CDR3 reads CSAREGNGYTF.

J is TRBJ1-2 and V is TRBV7-8; as DNA is missing, the TRBD1 call by TCRdb cannot be tested. There are 12 residues in the CDR3. Germline CDR1 reads SGHVS; CDR2 reads FQNEAQ. The CDR3 reads CASSLEGTGYTF.

The chain uses TRBV6-1 and TRBJ2-1. The CDR3 has 12 residues. The germline V gene has CDR1 MNHNS and CDR2 SASEGT. The CDR3 spells CASSVSGVWEFF.

The chain carries TRBV25-1 and TRBJ1-1; the D call of TRBD1 rests on TCRdb alone, since no DNA is present to check it. The CDR3 has 13 residues. Looked up from germline, CDR1 is MGHDK and CDR2 is SYGVNS. The CDR3 here is CASRRTDNTEAFF.

The chain employs TRBV24-1 and TRBJ2-1; TCRdb's assignment of TRBD1 cannot be checked, as there is no DNA. This CDR3 has 19 amino acids. In germline, CDR1 is KGHDR, CDR2 SFDVKD. The CDR3 sequence: CATSGAGTQTWFSYNEQFF.

This chain uses TRBV6-1 with TRBJ2-1; TCRdb picks TRBD1, but there is no DNA to check that call. Germline V lookup: CDR1 MNHNS, CDR2 SASEGT. CDR3 length: 15 residues. The CDR3 is CASSHTRTGGNEQFF.

The V gene is TRBV10-3, the J gene TRBJ1-1; TCRdb returns TRBD1, unconfirmable since there is no DNA. The CDR3 covers 12 residues. Germline V lookup: CDR1 ENHRY, CDR2 SYGVKD. The CDR3 reads CAISESAGTAFF.

The rearrangement uses TRBV11-2 and TRBJ2-2; TCRdb's D call, TRBD1, is unchecked because there is no DNA. Germline V gene lookup returns CDR1 SGHAT and CDR2 FQNNGV. CDR3 length: 16 residues. CDR3: CASRTLRTGNTGELFF.

This chain links TRBV20-1 with TRBJ1-1; TCRdb picks TRBD1, but there is no DNA to check that call. CDR3 length: 15 residues. CDR1 is DFQATT, CDR2 SNEGSKA, per germline (reference sequence). CDR3 amino acids: CSARRQGLVNTEAFF.

V usage is TRBV6-5 and J usage is TRBJ2-1. The CDR3 sequence is 11 residues long. Germline-derived CDR1 and CDR2 are MNHEY and SVGAGI. The CDR3 sequence: CASSRGGEQFF.

V gene TRBV20-1 combines with J gene TRBJ2-7. CDR1 is DFQATT, CDR2 SNEGSKA, per germline (reference sequence). This CDR3 comprises 14 residues. CDR3 amino acids: CSATISFSPYEQYF.